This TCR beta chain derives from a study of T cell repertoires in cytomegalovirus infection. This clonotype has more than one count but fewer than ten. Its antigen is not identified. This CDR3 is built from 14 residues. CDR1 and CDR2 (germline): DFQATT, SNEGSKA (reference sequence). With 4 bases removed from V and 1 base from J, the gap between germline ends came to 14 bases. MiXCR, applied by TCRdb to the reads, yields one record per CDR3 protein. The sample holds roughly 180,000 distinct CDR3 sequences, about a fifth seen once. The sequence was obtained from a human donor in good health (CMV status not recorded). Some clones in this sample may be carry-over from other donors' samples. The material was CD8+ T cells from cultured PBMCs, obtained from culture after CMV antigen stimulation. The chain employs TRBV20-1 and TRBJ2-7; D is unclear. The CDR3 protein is CSAKPTVSSYEQYF. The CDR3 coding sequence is TGCAGTGCTAAGCCGACGGTGAGTTCCTACGAGCAGTACTTC.